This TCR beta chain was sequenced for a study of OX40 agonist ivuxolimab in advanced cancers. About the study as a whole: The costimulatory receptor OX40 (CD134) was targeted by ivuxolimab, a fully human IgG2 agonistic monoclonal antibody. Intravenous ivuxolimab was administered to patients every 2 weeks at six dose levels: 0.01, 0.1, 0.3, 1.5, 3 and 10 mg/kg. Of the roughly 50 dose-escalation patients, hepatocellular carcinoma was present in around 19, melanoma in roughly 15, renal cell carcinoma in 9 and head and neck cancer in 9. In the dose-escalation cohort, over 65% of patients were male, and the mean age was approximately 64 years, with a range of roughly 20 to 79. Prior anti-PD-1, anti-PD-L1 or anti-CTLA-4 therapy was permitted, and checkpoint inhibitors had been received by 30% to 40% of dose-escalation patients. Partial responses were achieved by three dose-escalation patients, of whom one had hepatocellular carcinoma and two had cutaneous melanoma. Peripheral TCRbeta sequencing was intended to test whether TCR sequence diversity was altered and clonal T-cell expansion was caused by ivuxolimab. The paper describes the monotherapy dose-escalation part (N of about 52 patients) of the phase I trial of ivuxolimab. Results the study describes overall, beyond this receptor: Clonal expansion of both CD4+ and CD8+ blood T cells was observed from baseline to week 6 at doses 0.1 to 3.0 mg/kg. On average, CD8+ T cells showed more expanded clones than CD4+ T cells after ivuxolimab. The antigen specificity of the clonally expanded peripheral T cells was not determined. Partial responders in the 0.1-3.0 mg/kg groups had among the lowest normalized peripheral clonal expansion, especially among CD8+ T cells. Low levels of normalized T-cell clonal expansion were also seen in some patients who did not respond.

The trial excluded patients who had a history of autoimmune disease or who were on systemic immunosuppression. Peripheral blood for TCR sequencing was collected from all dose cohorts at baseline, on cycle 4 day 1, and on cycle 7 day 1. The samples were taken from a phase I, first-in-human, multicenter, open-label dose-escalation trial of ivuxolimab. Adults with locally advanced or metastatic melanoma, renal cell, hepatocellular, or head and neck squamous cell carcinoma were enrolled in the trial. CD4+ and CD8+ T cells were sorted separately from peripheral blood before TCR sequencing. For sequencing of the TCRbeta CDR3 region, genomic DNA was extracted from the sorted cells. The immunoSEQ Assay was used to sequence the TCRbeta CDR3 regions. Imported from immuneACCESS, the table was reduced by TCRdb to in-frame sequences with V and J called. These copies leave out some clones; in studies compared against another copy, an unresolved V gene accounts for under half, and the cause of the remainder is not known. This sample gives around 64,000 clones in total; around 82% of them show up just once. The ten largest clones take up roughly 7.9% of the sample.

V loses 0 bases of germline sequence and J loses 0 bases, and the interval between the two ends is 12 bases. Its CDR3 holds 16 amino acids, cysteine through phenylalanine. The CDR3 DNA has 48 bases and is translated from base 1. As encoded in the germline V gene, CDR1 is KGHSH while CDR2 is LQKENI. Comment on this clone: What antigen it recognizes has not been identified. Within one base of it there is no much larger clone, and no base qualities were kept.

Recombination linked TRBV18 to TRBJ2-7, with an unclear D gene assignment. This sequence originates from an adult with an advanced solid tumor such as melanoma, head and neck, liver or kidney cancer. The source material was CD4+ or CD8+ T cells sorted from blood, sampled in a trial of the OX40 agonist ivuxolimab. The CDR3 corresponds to CASSPPGRTSSYEQYF. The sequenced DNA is TGTGCCAGCTCACCACCGGGCAGAACCAGCTCCTACGAGCAGTACTTC.